These T cell receptor beta chains were read from a single sample in a study of identical twins. TCRdb passed the 5' RACE reads through MiXCR, listing each CDR3 protein once. The sample carries a few hundred thousand distinct CDR3 sequences, about 18% recorded once. What was sequenced was naive T cells sorted from blood. The receptors derive from a man over 45 in good health. CDR3s include the opening cysteine and the closing phenylalanine or tryptophan. D genes are given only for firm matches. Size tells how often a clone was seen (once, few, many) or the class of an expanded clone, and some rows leave it out.

>TRBJ2-3|TRBD2|.|TRBV29-1
TGCAGCGTGGGGACGGGGGGTGTAGGCACAGATACGCAGTATTTT
CSVGTGGVGTDTQYF
>TRBJ2-5|.|.|TRBV9
TGTGCCAGCAGCCCACGGGAGCCCGAAGGGACCCAGTACTTC
CASSPREPEGTQYF
>TRBJ2-5|.|.|TRBV28
TGTGCCAGCAGTTTAGACCCAGACAGTAATGAAGAGACCCAGTACTTC
CASSLDPDSNEETQYF
>TRBJ2-3|TRBD2|many|TRBV3-1
TGTGCCAGCAGCCAAGAGGGGACTAGCGGGGCCAGGCGGGGTACGCAGTATTTT
CASSQEGTSGARRGTQYF
>TRBJ2-5|.|few|TRBV12-3/TRBV12-4
TGTGCCAGCGGCCCCTCACCCATAGAGACCCAGTACTTC
CASGPSPIETQYF
>TRBJ2-3|.|.|TRBV5-6
TGTGCCAGCAGCCCCCTTGTGGGTATTTACACAGATACGCAGTATTTT
CASSPLVGIYTDTQYF
>TRBJ2-2|.|few|TRBV7-2
TGTGCCAGCAGACAGACAGGAGCGAACACCGGGGAGCTGTTTTTT
CASRQTGANTGELFF
>TRBJ1-1|.|many|TRBV28
TGTGCCATCTCAGGAGGGGACCTCTATGCTGAAGCTTTCTTT
CAISGGDLYAEAFF
>TRBJ2-1|TRBD1|.|TRBV28
TGTGCCAGCCGGACAGGGGTAATCAGTGAGCAGTTCTTC
CASRTGVISEQFF
>TRBJ2-1|TRBD1|.|TRBV10-3
TGTGCCACCAAGGGACAGGGGTACAATGAGCAGTTCTTC
CATKGQGYNEQFF
>TRBJ2-3|TRBD2|once|TRBV13
TGTGCCAGCAGCCAAACAGCGGGGGGGTTCACAGATATGCAGTATTTT
CASSQTAGGFTDMQYF
>TRBJ2-2|TRBD2|.|TRBV6-1
TGTGCCAGCAGGCTTAGCGGGGGCCAACCCGGGGAGCTGTTTTTT
CASRLSGGQPGELFF
>TRBJ2-7|.|.|TRBV18
TGTGCCAGCTCACCAGGGCAGCCCGCAACCTACGAGCAGTACTTC
CASSPGQPATYEQYF
>TRBJ2-3|TRBD2|few|TRBV20-1
TGCAGTGCCCCCTGGGGTAGCGGGGAGACAGATACGCAGTATTTT
CSAPWGSGETDTQYF
>TRBJ2-5|.|few|TRBV20-1
TGCAGTGCTGCTGGGAGTTTTGATAGGGAGACCCAGTACTTC
CSAAGSFDRETQYF
>TRBJ2-1|.|.|TRBV5-5
TGTGCCAGCAGCTTGGAAGGGGCCGGCTACAATGAGCAGTTCTTC
CASSLEGAGYNEQFF
>TRBJ2-7|.|.|TRBV6-5
TGTGCCAGCAGTTTTGCGGGACAAAGCAACGAGCAGTACTTC
CASSFAGQSNEQYF
>TRBJ1-2|.|few|TRBV12-3/TRBV12-4
TGTGCCAGCAGCGTTACCACAGACTATGGCTACACCTTC
CASSVTTDYGYTF
>TRBJ2-2|TRBD2|.|TRBV5-1
TGCGCCAGCAGCCGGGAGGGCCGTACCGGGGAGCTGTTTTTT
CASSREGRTGELFF
>TRBJ1-1|.|many|TRBV6-6
TGTGCCAGCAGAGACACTGAAGCTTTCTTT
CASRDTEAFF
>TRBJ1-5|.|.|TRBV3-1
TGTGCCAGCAGCCAGACCTTCAATAGCAATCAGCCCCAGCATTTT
CASSQTFNSNQPQHF
>TRBJ2-1|TRBD2|.|TRBV6-5
TGTGCCAGCAGTTATCTCACGGGACTAGCGGGGATGAATGAGCAGTTCTTC
CASSYLTGLAGMNEQFF
>TRBJ2-1|TRBD2|.|TRBV7-2
TGTGCCAGCAGCAGACTAGCGGGAGACGAGCAGTTCTTC
CASSRLAGDEQFF
>TRBJ2-7|.|few|TRBV20-1
TGCAGTGCGCTTCCTAGAATCGCTTCCTACGAGCAGTACTTC
CSALPRIASYEQYF
>TRBJ1-1|TRBD1|few|TRBV5-1
TGCGCCAGCAGCTTGGCCCAGGGTACGGGACAGGGCAGAGCTTTCTTT
CASSLAQGTGQGRAFF
>TRBJ2-1|.|.|TRBV20-1
TGCAGTGCTAGAGATGGCGGGGGCCTCTACAATGAGCAGTTCTTC
CSARDGGGLYNEQFF
>TRBJ2-7|.|many|TRBV27
TGTGCCAGCAGTTTCCAGGGACGGGTCTACGAGCAGTACTTC
CASSFQGRVYEQYF
>TRBJ1-3|.|.|TRBV12-3/TRBV12-4
TGTGCCAGCAGTTTAAGTACCTCTGGAAACACCATATATTTT
CASSLSTSGNTIYF
>TRBJ1-5|.|many|TRBV7-2
TGTGCCAGCAGCTTATCAGCCCCTCAGCCCCAGCATTTT
CASSLSAPQPQHF
>TRBJ2-5|.|.|TRBV6-2/TRBV6-3
TGTGCCAGCAGTTACCTTGACAGAAGTAGAGAGACCCAGTACTTC
CASSYLDRSRETQYF
>TRBJ2-7|TRBD2|few|TRBV4-2
TGTGCCAGCAGCCACCCCAAGGGCGGGGGAAGCTCCTACGAGCAGTACTTC
CASSHPKGGGSSYEQYF
>TRBJ1-2|TRBD1|few|TRBV4-3
TGCGCCAGCAGCCAAGATAGGGGGCGCGGGTATGGCTACACCTTC
CASSQDRGRGYGYTF
>TRBJ2-7|.|few|TRBV5-5
TGTGCCAGCAGCTTTTTTGGGGCTTCCTACGAGCAGTACTTC
CASSFFGASYEQYF
>TRBJ2-1|TRBD2|few|TRBV7-9
TGTGCCAGCAGCTACTCCGGGAGGGGTAATGAGCAGTTCTTC
CASSYSGRGNEQFF
>TRBJ2-1|TRBD1|few|TRBV6-5
TGTGCCAGCAGTTACCATAACCAGGGGGTTGAGCAGTTCTTC
CASSYHNQGVEQFF
>TRBJ1-6|.|few|TRBV11-2
TGTGCCAGCAGCGCGCATCTACAGAATAATTCACCCCTCCACTTT
CASSAHLQNNSPLHF
>TRBJ2-7|.|.|TRBV5-8
TGTGCCAGCAACTCACGACGGCGGCTGCCCTACGAGCAGTACTTC
CASNSRRRLPYEQYF
>TRBJ2-3|.|.|TRBV6-2/TRBV6-3
TGTGCCAGCAGTTACTCGAGATCAGATACGCAGTATTTT
CASSYSRSDTQYF
>TRBJ1-6|.|.|TRBV12-3/TRBV12-4
TGTGCCAGCAGTTTGGTGTATTCACCCCTCCACTTT
CASSLVYSPLHF
>TRBJ2-1|.|many|TRBV6-1
TGTGCCAGCAGTGAAGGGCCCCTAGTCTATGAGCAGTTCTTC
CASSEGPLVYEQFF
>TRBJ2-7|.|.|TRBV4-3
TGCGCCAGCAGCCAAGATGCAGCGAGCTCCTACGAGCAGTACTTC
CASSQDAASSYEQYF
>TRBJ2-7|.|.|TRBV9
TGTGCCAGCAGCGTAGCTCAGGGAACCTACGAGCAGTACTTC
CASSVAQGTYEQYF
>TRBJ2-1|.|.|TRBV27
TGTGCCAGCAGTCCCACAGGGATGCGGATGCACAATGAGCAGTTCTTC
CASSPTGMRMHNEQFF
>TRBJ2-3|.|.|TRBV23-1
TGCGCCAGCAGTCAAAGCCCCACTACAGATACGCAGTATTTT
CASSQSPTTDTQYF
>TRBJ2-5|TRBD2|.|TRBV9
TGTGCCAGCAGCGGGGCCGCTAGCGGACAAGAGACCCAGTACTTC
CASSGAASGQETQYF
>TRBJ1-2|TRBD1|many|TRBV7-9
TGTGCCAGCAGCCCCAAGTCTCAACAGGGGCGACATGGCTACACCTTC
CASSPKSQQGRHGYTF
>TRBJ2-3|.|.|TRBV6-1
TGTGCCAGCAGCAGGCGGGACACAGATACGCAGTATTTT
CASSRRDTDTQYF
>TRBJ1-2|TRBD1|few|TRBV10-3
TGTGCCATCAGTGAGTCGAAGGGACAGGGATGGAATGGCTACACCTTC
CAISESKGQGWNGYTF
>TRBJ1-6|.|many|TRBV18
TGTGCCAGCTCATCCGGGACAAGGAACTCACCCCTCCACTTT
CASSSGTRNSPLHF